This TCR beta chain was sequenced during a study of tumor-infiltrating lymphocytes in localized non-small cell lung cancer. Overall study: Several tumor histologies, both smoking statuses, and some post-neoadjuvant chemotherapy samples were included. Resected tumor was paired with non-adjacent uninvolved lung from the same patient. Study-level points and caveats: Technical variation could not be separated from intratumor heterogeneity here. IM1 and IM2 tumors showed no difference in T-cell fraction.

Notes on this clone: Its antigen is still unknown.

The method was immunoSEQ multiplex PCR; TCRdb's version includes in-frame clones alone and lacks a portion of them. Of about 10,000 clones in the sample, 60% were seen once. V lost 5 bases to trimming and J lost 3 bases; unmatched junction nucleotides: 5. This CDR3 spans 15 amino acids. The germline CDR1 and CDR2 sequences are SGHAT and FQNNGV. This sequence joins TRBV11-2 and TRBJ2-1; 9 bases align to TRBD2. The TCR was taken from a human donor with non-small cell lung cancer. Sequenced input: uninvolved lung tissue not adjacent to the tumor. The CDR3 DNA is TGTGCCAGCAGCCTAAGCGGGGGGAACTACAATGAGCAGTTCTTC. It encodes CASSLSGGNYNEQFF.